This T cell receptor (beta chain) was captured in a study of monozygotic twins with inflammatory bowel disease. Of note for this clonotype: Its target is unknown.

The authors made each sample's cDNA in eight separate reactions. UMIs bearing a 6-nucleotide sample barcode were added through template switching. TCRdb reanalyzed the 5' RACE reads, giving one entry per CDR3 protein sequence and no DNA. This sample contains 400,000 or so distinct CDR3 sequences. Study-level findings and limits: The study found lower TCRbeta diversity (inverse Simpson) in IBD patients than in healthy co-twins. Twin pairs that were concordant did not differ from discordant pairs in repertoire similarity, possibly from limited power.

This CDR3 is 13 amino acids long. Germline V gives CDR1 ENHRY, CDR2 SYGVKD. The chain employs TRBV10-3 and TRBJ2-3; TCRdb outputs TRBD1, but without DNA this stays unchecked. This TCR came from a human donor with ulcerative colitis or Crohn's disease, or a healthy co-twin of an affected twin (not recorded which). The sequenced sample consisted of blood. CDR3 in amino acids: CATAGTEGDTQYF.